This paragraph reports one T cell receptor beta chain. Its antigen remains unidentified. These data belong to a study of identical twins. General observations from the study: Memory repertoires showed no such pattern, whereas abundant cord blood beta clonotypes carried fewer insertions.

The CDR3 sequence is 13 residues long. The germline CDR1 and CDR2 sequences are SGHRS and YFSETQ. Between the trimmed V and J ends, which lost 1 base and 9 bases, there was a span of 11 bases. A template switching step contributed a universal primer site, while unique molecular identifiers were present in the cDNA. TCRdb redid the calling of the 5' RACE reads with MiXCR, one entry per CDR3 protein. Here the sample spans 700,000 or so distinct CDR3 sequences, about 9.4% being singletons. The same data also went into a second study, on yellow fever vaccine responses in identical twins. That source adds: Twins reportedly appeared to share part of their vaccine T cell response while keeping part individual.

The J gene is TRBJ2-1, the V gene TRBV5-1; D gene unclear. This clonotype was sampled from a woman aged 18 to 35 in good health. Sequenced sample: PBMCs. The CDR3 sequence is CASSLPNESEQFF. The CDR3 DNA sequence: TGCGCCAGCAGCTTGCCCAACGAATCTGAGCAGTTCTTC.